This T cell receptor beta chain was recovered during a study of regulatory T cells in long-lasting Graves disease. The time point is: newly diagnosed GD, antithyroid drugs for less than 3 months. The TCR library was made from RNA extracted from PBMCs. Relying on iRepertoire HTBI primers and Arm-PCR of CDR3 regions, the team built TCR beta libraries. As processed by the authors: Sample data revealed roughly 62 TRBV and about 15 TRBJ segments. Via MiXCR, TCRdb re-called the multiplex PCR reads, giving one row per CDR3 protein. TCRdb's processing, not the study's, gives the V and J calls here. The data contain under 450,000 distinct CDR3 sequences, approximately 12% of them singletons. Trimming left V 1 base short and J 2 bases short, with 9 bases between. Germline V lookup: CDR1 LNHDA, CDR2 SQIVND (reference sequence). This CDR3 region has 15 residues. A few counts support this clonotype. These data were also reused for a study on T cells in Graves' hyperthyroidism and ophthalmopathy.

The chain is built from TRBV19 and TRBJ1-5; D remains ambiguous. The sample here was peripheral blood mononuclear cells (PBMCs), taken at new diagnosis, from a patient treated with antithyroid drugs. The clonotype comes from a woman younger than 30 with Graves disease. The CDR3 spells CASSIAGAGNQPQHF. Written as DNA, the CDR3 is TGTGCCAGTAGTATAGCCGGCGCTGGCAATCAGCCCCAGCATTTT.